A single sample is the source of the 26 T cell receptor beta chains below, sequenced in a study of response to subunit inactivated influenza vaccine. One entry per CDR3 protein results from TCRdb running MiXCR on the RT-PCR reads. The data hold over 650,000 distinct CDR3 sequences, with roughly 18% observed a single time. The material sequenced was PBMCs from blood, taken 5 days after vaccination. Receptors originate from a man aged 50-60 years who received an inactivated influenza vaccine.

Only a few counts were recorded for this clonotype. V is TRBV5-8 and J is TRBJ1-5; 9 bases agree with TRBD1. Trimming took 5 bases from V and 7 from J; bases not matched to a gene: 10. The germline CDR1 and CDR2 sequences are SGHTS and YDEGEE. CDR3 length equals 15 residues. The CDR3 protein is CASSRGDRGEQPQHF. The CDR3 DNA sequence: TGTGCCAGCAGTCGGGGCGACAGGGGGGAACAGCCCCAGCATTTT.

This clonotype was counted a few times. This rearrangement joins TRBV12-3 or TRBV12-4 to TRBJ1-2; D not certain. The ends were cut back, 7 bases at V and 3 bases at J, with 12 bases in the middle. CDR3 length equals 13 residues. CDR3 region: CASTPRVYYGYTF. The CDR3 DNA follows: TGTGCCAGCACTCCGAGGGTCTACTATGGCTACACCTTC.

This clonotype was seen a few times. This sequence joins TRBV20-1 and TRBJ2-5; 9 bases are shared with TRBD1. The germline V gene has CDR1 DFQATT and CDR2 SNEGSKA (reference sequence). Trimming removed 6 bases from V and 4 bases from J; junction bases left unmatched: 12. CDR3 length: 15 residues. The CDR3 is CSAQTGTGSGETQYF. In DNA, the CDR3 is TGCAGTGCGCAAACCGGGACAGGGTCTGGAGAGACCCAGTACTTC.

This clonotype was picked up a small number of times. This chain connects TRBV20-1 to TRBJ1-1; a weak D match, TRBD1 (6 bases). This CDR3 contains 15 residues. V lost 4 bases, J lost 0 bases, and 15 bases lay in between. Per germline, CDR1 DFQATT and CDR2 SNEGSKA (reference sequence). CDR3 sequence reads: CSATLSGQLNTEAFF. The CDR3 DNA sequence: TGCAGTGCTACCCTATCCGGACAGCTGAACACTGAAGCTTTCTTT.

There are a few counts of this clonotype. This chain links TRBV12-3 or TRBV12-4 with TRBJ2-4; tentative D call: TRBD1 (6 bases). Trimming pared 6 bases from V and 6 bases from J, leaving 12 bases between. This CDR3 is 13 amino acids long. Written as DNA, the CDR3 is TGTGCCAGCAGCCTAGGACAGAGAAACATTCAGTACTTC. Protein: CASSLGQRNIQYF.

This clonotype was recorded a few times. The V and J genes are TRBV11-2 and TRBJ2-1, with 7 bases matching TRBD2. CDR1 SGHAT and CDR2 FQNNGV come from the germline V gene. The CDR3 totals 16 residues. Germline trimming cut 6 bases from V and 2 bases from J; bases unmatched to any gene: 10. The CDR3 sequence is CASSGGTTKTYNEQFF. The CDR3 DNA reads TGTGCCAGCAGTGGCGGGACTACCAAAACCTACAATGAGCAGTTCTTC. Full variable domain (outside the CDR3, taken from reference TRBV11-2 and TRBJ2-1): EAGVAQSPRYKIIEKRQSVAFWCNPISGHATLYWYQQILGQGPKLLIQFQNNGVVDDSQLPKDRFSAERLKGVDSTLKIQPAKLEDSAVYLCASSGGTTKTYNEQFFGPGTRLTVL.

This clonotype was recorded many times. The chain links TRBV5-1 to TRBJ2-1; 7 nucleotides agree with TRBD2. This CDR3 is 14 amino acids long. CDR1 and CDR2 (germline): SGHRS, YFSETQ. V dropped 6 bases and J dropped 0; count of bases not matched to a gene: 3. CDR3 region: CASTRESSYNEQFF. CDR3 sequence (DNA): TGCGCCAGCACGCGGGAGAGCTCCTACAATGAGCAGTTCTTC. The variable domain in full, with the rest retrieved from reference TRBV5-1 and TRBJ2-1, is KAGVTQTPRYLIKTRGQQVTLSCSPISGHRSVSWYQQTPGQGLQFLFEYFSETQRNKGNFPGRFSGRQFSNSRSEMNVSTLELGDSALYLCASTRESSYNEQFFGPGTRLTVL.

As to this clonotype: Relative to the germline gene, one junction end is altered; a read error may explain this. The chain recombines TRBV25-1 with TRBJ2-6; D not resolved. Per germline, CDR1 MGHDK and CDR2 SYGVNS. This CDR3 spans 13 amino acids. The CDR3: CATSQSGANVLTF. For the CDR3, the DNA is TGTGCCACCAGTCAGTCTGGGGCCAACGTCCTGACTTTC.

This clonotype occurred a few times. This chain connects TRBV20-1 to TRBJ2-1, with D possibly called TRBD1 or TRBD2 (6 bases each). V was clipped by 7 bases and J by 2 bases, with 9 bases between them. The CDR3 consists of 12 residues. Germline-derived CDR1 and CDR2 are DFQATT and SNEGSKA (reference sequence). The DNA for the CDR3 is TGCAGTGGGGGGGCGGCCTACAATGAGCAGTTCTTC. Its translation: CSGGAAYNEQFF.

The chain joins TRBV5-1 to TRBJ2-2; tentative D call: TRBD1 (6 bases). Trimming left V 4 bases short and J 0 bases short, with 13 bases between. Germline V gene sequence: CDR1 SGHRS, CDR2 YFSETQ. CDR3 length: 16 amino acids. CDR3 nucleotide sequence: TGCGCCAGCAGCCGGATGGACAGTCCGAACACCGGGGAGCTGTTTTTT. Translating gives CASSRMDSPNTGELFF.

This clonotype turned up a few times. The chain recombines TRBV10-3 with TRBJ2-5; D call uncertain. Between the trimmed V and J ends, which lost 2 bases and 5 bases, there was a span of 9 bases. The CDR3 loop spans 13 amino acids. Germline V gives CDR1 ENHRY, CDR2 SYGVKD. The CDR3 DNA reads as TGTGCCATCAGTGAGGAAGTCGTTGAGACCCAGTACTTC. Its protein is CAISEEVVETQYF.

This clonotype has a handful of counts. The V and J genes are TRBV20-1 and TRBJ2-7; 13 bases fit TRBD2. The CDR3 has 15 amino acids. The germline CDR1 and CDR2 sequences are DFQATT and SNEGSKA (reference sequence). V lost 2 bases and J lost 7; bases outside the gene matches: 8. The CDR3 DNA reads as TGCAGTGCTAGACCCGGACTAGCGGGAGATCATGAGCAGTACTTC. Protein product: CSARPGLAGDHEQYF.

This clonotype has only a few counts. The rearrangement links TRBV20-1 to TRBJ1-6; D is undetermined. This CDR3 region has 16 residues. Germline-derived CDR1 and CDR2 are DFQATT and SNEGSKA (reference sequence). V lost 3 bases and J lost 1, with 13 bases in between. The CDR3 reads CSASRRTQSYNSPLHF. The CDR3 DNA follows: TGCAGTGCTAGCCGCCGAACGCAGTCCTATAATTCACCCCTCCACTTT.

A few counts support this clonotype. The chain has TRBV10-3 and TRBJ2-3, with D possibly being TRBD1 (5 bases). The CDR3 has 14 amino acids. Trimming stripped 5 bases from V and 0 bases from J, with 9 bases between. CDR1 is ENHRY and CDR2 is SYGVKD in the germline V gene. The CDR3 DNA sequence: TGTGCCATCAGTTCGACAGTCAGCACAGATACGCAGTATTTT. This encodes CAISSTVSTDTQYF.

The V gene is TRBV20-1, the J gene TRBJ1-5, with a weak D call TRBD1 (5 bases). Germline V gene lookup returns CDR1 DFQATT and CDR2 SNEGSKA (reference sequence). V was pared by 5 bases and J by 1 base, with 12 bases between. This CDR3 is built from 14 residues. The CDR3 bases are TGCAGTGCTCTCAAAGGGGCCAGCAATCAGCCCCAGCATTTT. Amino acid sequence: CSALKGASNQPQHF.

V usage is TRBV5-1 and J usage is TRBJ2-2; tentative D call: TRBD1 (6 bases). Trimming cost V 0 bases and J 6 bases, with 12 bases left between them. CDR3 length: 15 amino acids. Germline CDR1 and CDR2: SGHRS and YFSETQ. The CDR3 region is CASSLAPRGPGELFF. In DNA, the CDR3 is TGCGCCAGCAGCTTGGCTCCCAGGGGACCCGGGGAGCTGTTTTTT.

The V call is TRBV28, the J call TRBJ2-5; 7 bases agree with TRBD1. The ends lost 6 bases at V and 5 bases at J; junction bases unmatched: 9. This CDR3 has 14 amino acids. The germline CDR1 and CDR2 sequences are MDHEN and SYDVKM. Written as DNA, the CDR3 is TGTGCCAGCAGCCTCCCAGGGGGTGGTGAGACCCAGTACTTC. The encoded protein is CASSLPGGGETQYF.

This clonotype showed up just a few times. The CDR3 protein is CASSFTYSYEQYF. The CDR3 DNA reads as TGTGCCAGCAGCTTTACATATTCCTACGAGCAGTACTTC. The rearrangement joins TRBV7-2 to TRBJ2-7; D unresolved. The CDR3 covers 13 residues. Trimming took 3 bases from V and 1 from J, leaving 7 bases between them. Per the germline V gene, CDR1 is SGHTA and CDR2 is FQGNSA. Together with reference TRBV7-2 and TRBJ2-7, the CDR3 gives the full variable domain: GAGVSQSPSNKVTEKGKDVELRCDPISGHTALYWYRQSLGQGLEFLIYFQGNSAPDKSGLPSDRFSAERTGGSVSTLTIQRTQQEDSAVYLCASSFTYSYEQYFGPGTRLTVT.

This chain connects TRBV4-1 to TRBJ1-5; D unclear. The CDR3 has 16 amino acids. V lost 1 base and J lost 2, with 12 bases in between. Germline loops: CDR1 MGHRA, CDR2 YSYEKL. The CDR3 coding sequence is TGCGCCAGCAGCCAAGTTAGCCAATGGCGCAATCAGCCCCAGCATTTT. Its protein product is CASSQVSQWRNQPQHF.

The chain is built from TRBV20-1 and TRBJ1-1; no definite D call. The CDR3 covers 14 residues. V dropped 3 bases and J dropped 3 bases, with 14 bases sitting between them. Germline V gene data show CDR1 as DFQATT and CDR2 as SNEGSKA (reference sequence). In DNA form, the CDR3 reads TGCAGTGCTAGTCCTGGGCCGGACTACACTGAAGCTTTCTTT. Amino acid sequence: CSASPGPDYTEAFF.

The chain couples TRBV6-2 or TRBV6-3 to TRBJ2-1, with D possibly TRBD2 on 6 matching bases. Germline V lookup: CDR1 MNHEY, CDR2 SVGEGT. The V end lost 6 bases, the J end lost 7 bases, and 16 bases lay between the germline ends. CDR3 size: 14 residues. The CDR3 spells CASRGGVYPNEQFF. The CDR3 nucleotides are TGTGCCAGCAGGGGGGGAGTGTATCCAAATGAGCAGTTCTTC.

Many counts were recorded for this clonotype. The chain has TRBV27 and TRBJ1-2, with D hard to call. CDR3 size: 13 residues. The V and J ends lost 2 bases and 3 bases respectively, with 7 bases between them. CDR1 MNHEY and CDR2 SMNVEV come from the germline V gene (reference sequence). The CDR3 sequence: CASSLKKDYGYTF. In nucleotides, the CDR3 is TGTGCCAGCAGTTTAAAAAAGGACTATGGCTACACCTTC.

This clonotype was seen a few times. This rearrangement joins TRBV28 to TRBJ2-7; D unresolved. This CDR3 contains 14 residues. Trimming removed 3 bases at V and 2 bases at J, with 11 bases between. Germline loops: CDR1 MDHEN, CDR2 SYDVKM. In DNA form, the CDR3 reads TGTGCCAGCAGTTTTGTTCCCGGACCCTACGAGCAGTACTTC. It encodes CASSFVPGPYEQYF.

This clonotype was observed many times. The gene calls are TRBV28 and TRBJ1-2; possible D gene TRBD1, 5 bases. The CDR3 totals 16 residues. Germline assignment: CDR1 MDHEN and CDR2 SYDVKM. Deletions cut 3 bases from V and 8 bases from J, with 22 bases between. The CDR3: CASSFSQGRGWGGYTF. CDR3 bases: TGTGCCAGCAGTTTTTCCCAGGGACGAGGTTGGGGCGGCTACACCTTC.

This chain connects TRBV28 to TRBJ2-3; TRBD2 matches at 12 bases. From germline, CDR1 is MDHEN and CDR2 SYDVKM. This CDR3 region has 17 residues. The ends lost 5 bases at V and 2 bases at J; junction bases unmatched: 8. CDR3 protein: CASSPLRTSGITDTQYF. CDR3 bases: TGTGCCAGCAGTCCACTAAGGACTAGCGGGATCACAGATACGCAGTATTTT.

This clonotype was found a few times. The chain carries TRBV9 and TRBJ2-4, with D possibly matching TRBD2 (6 bases). The V gene lost 3 bases and the J gene lost 2 bases, with 9 bases spanning the gap. This CDR3 has 14 amino acids. Germline assignment: CDR1 SGDLS and CDR2 YYNGEE. The CDR3 loop is CASSGRETKNIQYF. As DNA, the CDR3 is TGTGCCAGCAGCGGGAGGGAAACCAAAAACATTCAGTACTTC.